A single sample gave rise to the 9 T cell receptor beta chains below, sequenced in a study of beta chain features in type 1 diabetes. Study outcomes and limitations: Moderately but significantly shorter TCRB CDR3s were found in Type 1 diabetes patients in all four CD4+ subsets.

The entirety of the isolated RNA underwent reverse transcription, so expressed TCRB transcripts were sequenced. Produced via immunoSEQ multiplex PCR; TCRdb's table is partial and in-frame only. The data contain 150,000 to 200,000 clones, 6.5% to 10% of them singletons. No antigen has been identified for these receptors. The material sequenced was central memory CD4+ T cells from blood. Source of these receptors: a woman aged 18-35 years with type 1 diabetes.

V gene TRBV7-9 combines with J gene TRBJ2-3; D is ambiguous. V lost 1 base, J lost 2 bases, and 19 bases lay in between. CDR3 length equals 18 residues. The germline gives CDR1 SEHNR, CDR2 FQNEAQ (reference sequence). CDR3 nucleotide sequence: TGTGCCAGCAGCTTAGGGTATGGAGCACTTAAAAACACAGATACGCAGTATTTT. Residues: CASSLGYGALKNTDTQYF.

The genes are TRBV27 and TRBJ2-7, with TRBD2 as a possible D gene (6 bases). V lost 6 bases to trimming and J lost 6 bases, with 18 bases between them. The CDR3 runs to 14 residues. The germline V gene encodes CDR1 MNHEY and CDR2 SMNVEV (reference sequence). CDR3 coding DNA: TGTGCCAGCAGCCCCCAATTGACTAGAACCGAGCAGTACTTC. It is translated as CASSPQLTRTEQYF.

The rearrangement links TRBV5-1 to TRBJ2-5; the match to TRBD1 covers 8 bases. The CDR3 sequence is 15 residues long. V gave up 1 base and J gave up 1 base; unmatched junction bases: 3. Germline CDR1 SGHRS, CDR2 YFSETQ. The CDR3: CASSLLGTGQETQYF. The CDR3 nucleotides read TGCGCCAGCAGCTTGTTAGGGACAGGCCAAGAGACCCAGTACTTC.

This chain connects TRBV30 to TRBJ2-7; TRBD1 matches at 9 bases. This CDR3 is 15 amino acids long. Germline CDR1 GTSNPN, CDR2 SVGIG (reference sequence). The ends lost 0 bases at V and 4 bases at J; junction bases unmatched: 7. The CDR3 reads CAWSVYGTGRYEQYF. The CDR3 DNA follows: TGTGCCTGGAGTGTATACGGGACAGGGAGATACGAGCAGTACTTC.

This clone was observed a handful of times. V gene TRBV7-2 combines with J gene TRBJ2-3, with D perhaps TRBD1 (5 bases). Germline V gene lookup returns CDR1 SGHTA and CDR2 FQGNSA. Trimming removed 1 base at V and 1 base at J, with 12 bases between. CDR3 length: 16 amino acids. For the CDR3, the DNA is TGTGCCAGCAGCTTAGAGGTGGACAAACGCACAGATACGCAGTATTTT. Translating gives CASSLEVDKRTDTQYF.

The rearrangement uses TRBV5-4 and TRBJ2-3; 7 bases line up with TRBD2. V gave up 3 bases and J gave up 8 bases; unmatched junction bases: 9. The CDR3 is 14 residues long. From germline, CDR1 is SGHNT and CDR2 YYREEE (reference sequence). The CDR3 loop reads CASSSSGEGGTQYF. For the CDR3, the DNA is TGTGCCAGCAGCTCCAGCGGGGAGGGTGGTACGCAGTATTTT.

This clone was observed a handful of times. The genes are TRBV11-2 and TRBJ2-3; D is uncertain. The CDR3 is 16 residues long. Germline V gene sequence: CDR1 SGHAT, CDR2 FQNNGV. Trimming took off 5 bases at V and 5 bases at J, with 20 bases between the two ends. The CDR3 here is CASSPLVQIGGDTQYF. CDR3 DNA: TGTGCCAGCAGCCCCTTGGTCCAGATCGGCGGAGATACGCAGTATTTT. The full variable domain, its missing parts supplied by reference TRBV11-2 and TRBJ2-3, is EAGVAQSPRYKIIEKRQSVAFWCNPISGHATLYWYQQILGQGPKLLIQFQNNGVVDDSQLPKDRFSAERLKGVDSTLKIQPAKLEDSAVYLCASSPLVQIGGDTQYFGPGTRLTVL.

This clone has only a few counts. The J gene is TRBJ2-6, the V gene TRBV4-1, with D hard to call. Germline lookup yields CDR1 MGHRA and CDR2 YSYEKL. Trimming stripped 0 bases from V and 0 bases from J, with 9 bases between. The CDR3 runs to 17 residues. This CDR3 is CASSQDSSGSGANVLTF. For the CDR3, the DNA is TGCGCCAGCAGCCAAGATAGTAGTGGCTCTGGGGCCAACGTCCTGACTTTC.

This clone was observed a few times. The chain recombines TRBV18 with TRBJ1-1, with TRBD1 as a possible D gene (5 bases). Germline values: CDR1 KGHSH, CDR2 LQKENI. V shed 3 bases and J shed 1 base, with 12 bases lying between them. The CDR3 has 15 amino acids. The CDR3 DNA is TGTGCCAGCTCACCTATGGGGCTAGAGAACACTGAAGCTTTCTTT. This translates into CASSPMGLENTEAFF. The full variable domain, completed using reference TRBV18 and TRBJ1-1, is NAGVMQNPRHLVRRRGQEARLRCSPMKGHSHVYWYRQLPEEGLKFMVYLQKENIIDESGMPKERFSAEFPKEGPSILRIQQVVRGDSAAYFCASSPMGLENTEAFFGQGTRLTVV.